The 18 T cell receptor beta chains below all came from one sample that was sequenced in a study of Ad26.COV2.S vaccination and SARS-CoV-2 variants. The treatment was: 15 to 20 received Ad26.COV2.S at low or high dose, single or two shots; about 5 received placebo; per-sample allocation not given. Sampling occurred on day 63 after the first vaccine or placebo injection. Using immunoSEQ multiplex PCR, the repertoire was profiled, and TCRdb retains in-frame clones only, with some absent. The sample includes 510,000 or so clones, 87% of them seen just once. Sequences were derived from peripheral blood, sampled in a trial of Ad26.COV2.S vaccine versus placebo. Receptors originate from a person between 18 and 65 years old who received the Ad26.COV2.S COVID-19 vaccine or a placebo.

This chain uses TRBV30 with TRBJ2-1; TRBD2 matches at 14 bases. This CDR3 is 15 amino acids long. Germline V gene sequence: CDR1 GTSNPN, CDR2 SVGIG (reference sequence). Unmatched junction bases numbered 3, after V lost 0 bases and J lost 8 bases. This chain's CDR3 is CAWSVGTSGRYEQFF. The CDR3 region has the DNA TGTGCCTGGAGTGTCGGGACTAGCGGGAGATATGAGCAGTTCTTC.

This chain links TRBV7-2 with TRBJ2-1; tentatively, D is TRBD2 (5 bases). V lost 5 bases and J lost 7, with 18 bases in between. The CDR3 is 15 residues long. Germline V CDR1 and CDR2: SGHTA, FQGNSA. The CDR3 nucleotides are TGTGCCAGCAGCCTCCTCGGGATAGCCGGAAATGAGCAGTTCTTC. Amino acids: CASSLLGIAGNEQFF. Using reference TRBV7-2 and TRBJ2-1 for the parts outside the CDR3, the full variable domain is GAGVSQSPSNKVTEKGKDVELRCDPISGHTALYWYRQSLGQGLEFLIYFQGNSAPDKSGLPSDRFSAERTGGSVSTLTIQRTQQEDSAVYLCASSLLGIAGNEQFFGPGTRLTVL.

A single count supports this clone. The chain couples TRBV15 to TRBJ1-4; tentative D call: TRBD1 (5 bases). Trimming shortened V by 0 bases and J by 10 bases, and 9 bases separated the two germline ends. Germline V CDR1 and CDR2: LNHNV, YYDKDF (reference sequence). There are 13 residues in the CDR3. The CDR3 loop reads CATSRDRGVKLFF. The CDR3 region has the DNA TGTGCCACCAGCAGAGATAGGGGAGTAAAACTGTTTTTT.

In this sample, this clone turned up many times. The V gene is TRBV27, the J gene TRBJ2-2, with D uncertain. Germline CDR1 MNHEY, CDR2 SMNVEV (reference sequence). The V end was cut by 0 bases, the J end by 6 bases, with 8 bases between. This CDR3 is built from 14 residues. DNA of the CDR3: TGTGCCAGCAGTTTATCGGTGCTGTCCGGGGAGCTGTTTTTT. Translated: CASSLSVLSGELFF.

This chain links TRBV27 with TRBJ2-7; D uncertain. Germline lookup yields CDR1 MNHEY and CDR2 SMNVEV (reference sequence). The CDR3 totals 14 residues. Between the trimmed V and J ends, which lost 2 bases and 4 bases, there was a span of 12 bases. The CDR3 reads CASSLRVTSYEQYF. Written as DNA, the CDR3 is TGTGCCAGCAGTTTAAGGGTAACCTCTTACGAGCAGTACTTC.

This chain joins TRBV5-1 and TRBJ1-1, with 9 bases fitting TRBD1. Germline lookup yields CDR1 SGHRS and CDR2 YFSETQ. This CDR3 is 15 amino acids long. With V trimmed by 0 bases and J by 4 bases, 4 bases remained unmatched. CDR3 residues: CASSLGTGVITEAFF. CDR3 DNA sequence: TGCGCCAGCAGCTTGGGGACAGGGGTTATCACTGAAGCTTTCTTT.

The J gene is TRBJ2-3, the V gene TRBV9; a possible D gene is TRBD2 (6 bases). CDR1 and CDR2 (germline): SGDLS, YYNGEE. The CDR3 is made up of 16 amino acids. Between the trimmed V and J ends, which lost 3 bases and 0 bases, there was a span of 14 bases. CDR3 in amino acids: CASSDNRDSSTDTQYF. For the CDR3, the DNA is TGTGCCAGCAGCGATAACCGGGACTCCAGCACAGATACGCAGTATTTT.

This clone has only one observation. The V call is TRBV9, the J call TRBJ1-2; the D is unclear. Trimming stripped 0 bases from V and 2 bases from J, with 8 bases between. This CDR3 comprises 14 residues. The germline gives CDR1 SGDLS, CDR2 YYNGEE. The CDR3 here is CASSVADENYGYTF. The DNA of the CDR3 is TGTGCCAGCAGCGTAGCGGATGAAAACTATGGCTACACCTTC.

The rearrangement links TRBV6-5 to TRBJ2-3; D remains unclear. CDR3 length: 13 amino acids. Germline CDR1 reads MNHEY; CDR2 reads SVGAGI. V was pared by 6 bases and J by 2 bases, with 9 bases between. The CDR3 loop is CASRNYNTDTQYF. DNA for the CDR3: TGTGCCAGCAGGAACTATAACACAGATACGCAGTATTTT.

The chain is built from TRBV5-1 and TRBJ1-2; no firm D call. Germline V gene sequence: CDR1 SGHRS, CDR2 YFSETQ. This CDR3 is 15 amino acids long. Trimming left V 0 bases short and J 3 bases short, with 12 bases between. The CDR3 DNA follows: TGCGCCAGCAGCTTGGACCTGGCTGCGGACTATGGCTACACCTTC. It codes for CASSLDLAADYGYTF.

The chain combines TRBV2 with TRBJ2-1; D is possibly TRBD2 (6 bases). V was shortened by 7 bases and J by 2 bases, with 12 bases between the two germline ends. Germline V gives CDR1 SNHLY, CDR2 FYNNEI. The CDR3 is made up of 14 amino acids. The CDR3 spells CASKRLVTYNEQFF. The CDR3 nucleotides read TGTGCCAGCAAGAGACTAGTCACCTACAATGAGCAGTTCTTC.

The rearrangement joins TRBV7-8 to TRBJ1-5; no reliable D call. Trimming cost V 2 bases and J 0 bases, with 17 bases left between them. CDR1 is SGHVS, CDR2 FQNEAQ, per germline. The CDR3 totals 18 residues. DNA for the CDR3: TGTGCCAGCAGCTTAAACGTGAACTGGAAGAATAGCAATCAGCCCCAGCATTTT. The encoded protein is CASSLNVNWKNSNQPQHF.

V usage is TRBV27 and J usage is TRBJ2-7, with D possibly TRBD1 on 6 matching bases. The CDR3 contains 17 residues. Germline lookup yields CDR1 MNHEY and CDR2 SMNVEV (reference sequence). The germline V and J ends were trimmed by 6 bases and 4 bases, with 25 bases remaining between them. The CDR3 sequence: CASSQQPPQGWGYEQYF. Here the CDR3 DNA reads TGTGCCAGCAGCCAACAACCTCCACAGGGATGGGGTTACGAGCAGTACTTC.

On this clone: Additional DNA sequences in this sample encode the identical CDR3. V is TRBV7-2 and J is TRBJ1-1, with unresolved D. The CDR3 covers 11 residues. Trimming pared 5 bases from V and 5 bases from J, leaving 6 bases between. The germline CDR1 and CDR2 sequences are SGHTA and FQGNSA. CDR3 nucleotide sequence: TGTGCCAGCAGCCTCGGAACTGAAGCTTTCTTT. Amino acids: CASSLGTEAFF.

This sequence joins TRBV28 and TRBJ1-2; a possible D gene is TRBD1 (5 bases). Germline loops: CDR1 MDHEN, CDR2 SYDVKM. The CDR3 loop spans 17 amino acids. Deletions cut 10 bases from V and 4 bases from J, with 28 bases between. In DNA, the CDR3 is TGTGCCACCTTAGGTTTGGGCAGGGACGTTGGGGGCTATGGCTACACCTTC. Protein product: CATLGLGRDVGGYGYTF.

The CDR3 loop reads CASSEGGSGSLAGYTF. The CDR3 DNA reads as TGTGCCAGCAGTGAGGGGGGGAGTGGGTCCTTAGCAGGCTACACCTTC. The chain combines TRBV6-1 with TRBJ1-2; TRBD1 is a possible D gene (5 bases). V gave up 3 bases and J gave up 8 bases, with 22 bases separating them. Germline CDR1 reads MNHNS; CDR2 reads SASEGT. The CDR3 is 16 amino acids.

As regards this clone: Other DNA sequences within the sample encode an identical CDR3. The chain combines TRBV28 with TRBJ2-3; no reliable D call. The CDR3 contains 12 residues. Trimming left V 6 bases short and J 0 bases short, with 4 bases between. Per the germline V gene, CDR1 is MDHEN and CDR2 is SYDVKM. As DNA, the CDR3 is TGTGCCAGCAGGGCTAGCACAGATACGCAGTATTTT. As protein: CASRASTDTQYF.

The J gene is TRBJ1-5, the V gene TRBV6-6; 8 positions match TRBD1. The CDR3 runs to 15 residues. Germline lookup yields CDR1 MNHNY and CDR2 SVGAGI (reference sequence). With V trimmed by 6 bases and J by 3 bases, 7 bases remained unmatched. The CDR3 protein is CASSPRDRTNQPQHF. For the CDR3, the DNA is TGTGCCAGCAGCCCCCGGGACAGGACCAATCAGCCCCAGCATTTT.